The sequence of this T cell receptor beta chain was determined in a study of T cell responses to AZD1222 COVID-19 vaccine. Overall study: Whether given at about 4 or about 12 weeks, second doses were pooled. Findings and limits, study-wide: Dominant CD4 TCR responses targeted spike regions 160-218 and 743-854. Clonal diversity was possibly underestimated, and white British individuals and females predominated among donors. Repertoire samples came only from after the peak T cell response.

Turning to this clone: Its cognate antigen is unknown.

The repertoire was sequenced with immunoSEQ multiplex PCR; TCRdb's copy has only in-frame clones and lacks some. The repertoire holds about 120,000 clones, approximately 86% seen once, with around 2.4% in the top ten. Trimming shortened V by 5 bases and J by 0 bases, and 17 bases separated the two germline ends. CDR1 is MNHEY and CDR2 is SMNVEV in the germline V gene (reference sequence). The CDR3 length is 17 residues. This rearrangement joins TRBV27 to TRBJ1-5, with D possibly TRBD1 on 6 matching bases. Material: peripheral blood, obtained on day 0 of AZD1222 vaccination. This clonotype originated in an adult in good health. CDR3 sequence (DNA): TGTGCCAGCAGTCCCAGTCCAGGGGCCAATAGCAATCAGCCCCAGCATTTT. This codes for CASSPSPGANSNQPQHF.